These T cell receptor beta chains were read from a single sample in a study of blood T cell repertoires in COVID-19. Sequencing was performed with immunoSEQ multiplex PCR; in TCRdb, only in-frame clones are kept and a portion is missing. The data hold some 110,000 clones, with approximately 85% observed a single time. The sequenced material came from peripheral blood. Source of these receptors: a woman aged 80 or over with COVID-19, enrolled during active disease. CDR3s include the opening cysteine and the closing phenylalanine or tryptophan. D genes are given only for firm matches. Rows may omit the clone size; those that give it use once, few, many or a size class.

V gene	CDR3 length	J gene	D gene	clone size	CDR3 DNA	CDR3 protein
TRBV4-2	16	TRBJ1-2	.	.	TGTGCCAGCAGCCAAGGCCCCGATACAGGGATTTATGGCTACACCTTC	CASSQGPDTGIYGYTF
TRBV6-1	15	TRBJ2-3	TRBD2	.	TGTGCCAGCAGTGAAGTGGGGAGGGGCACAGATACGCAGTATTTT	CASSEVGRGTDTQYF
TRBV10-2	17	TRBJ1-1	TRBD1	.	TGCGCCAGCAGTGAGCCGAGGACAGGCGGGGCAAACACTGAAGCTTTCTTT	CASSEPRTGGANTEAFF
TRBV28	15	TRBJ1-3	.	once	TGTGCCAGCAGTAGTAACGGGGTGCCGGGCGACACCATATATTTT	CASSSNGVPGDTIYF
TRBV15	15	TRBJ1-1	.	.	TGTGCCACCAGCAGAGAACCAGGGATTAACACTGAAGCTTTCTTT	CATSREPGINTEAFF
TRBV10-3	16	TRBJ2-7	TRBD1	.	TGTGCCATCAGTGGACGGACAGGGGGCAATCTGAACGAGCAGTACTTC	CAISGRTGGNLNEQYF
TRBV2	15	TRBJ2-2	TRBD1	.	TGTGCCAGCCGTCCCGGGACAGTGAACACCGGGGAGCTGTTTTTT	CASRPGTVNTGELFF
TRBV18	14	TRBJ2-3	TRBD1	once	TGTGCCAGCTCACCACAGGGGGCAGGAGATACGCAGTATTTT	CASSPQGAGDTQYF
TRBV14	17	TRBJ1-1	.	.	TGTGCCAGCAGCCAAGAAGGTCCAGGGCTTCAGGGCGATGAAGCTTTCTTT	CASSQEGPGLQGDEAFF
TRBV9	15	TRBJ2-3	TRBD2	.	TGTGCCAGCAGCGTGGCGACCCGGGGGGCAGATACGCAGTATTTT	CASSVATRGADTQYF
TRBV2	15	TRBJ2-7	TRBD1	once	TGTGCCAGCAGTGAGGGAGGACAGGGTTACAACGAGCAGTACTTC	CASSEGGQGYNEQYF